The clone carrying this TCR beta chain occurred once. The data belong to a study of blood T cell repertoires in COVID-19. Study at large: There were acute and convalescent COVID-19 samples, and they came from the United States, Italy and Spain.

Authors' analysis steps: How many nucleated cells were present was estimated from reference gene primer amplification. Profiling relied on immunoSEQ multiplex PCR, and the TCRdb table lists in-frame clones only, not all of them. V and J calls and clone size are copied from that table; D and trimming were computed from the DNA. Among some 290,000 clones listed, 90% were seen once. Patients of the Seattle cohort, enrolled during active infection, were followed longitudinally. Looked up from germline, CDR1 is SGHNT and CDR2 is YYREEE (reference sequence). Losses at the gene ends were 4 bases for V and 7 bases for J; bases not matched to a gene: 10. The CDR3 consists of 15 residues.

The TCR originated in a middle-aged woman with COVID-19, enrolled during active disease. Material for sequencing was peripheral blood. The V and J genes are TRBV5-4 and TRBJ1-4; 7 bases line up with TRBD1. DNA for the CDR3: TGTGCCAGCAGCCAAACAGGGGACGGTTTTGAAAAACTGTTTTTT. Protein product: CASSQTGDGFEKLFF.